This paragraph covers one TCR beta chain sequence. Assay: immunoSEQ multiplex PCR; the TCRdb copy retains only in-frame clones and omits some. This table holds tens of thousands of clones, about 87% found once. The sample originates from a study of control samples from healthy donors and cancer patients. The sequence was obtained from a woman aged 70-85 years in good health. The specimen was blood.

The CDR3 loop reads CASSRMKHEKLFF. For the CDR3, the DNA is TGTGCCAGTAGTAGGATGAAACATGAAAAACTGTTTTTT. The rearrangement uses TRBV19 and TRBJ1-4; D not certain. Trimming left V 4 bases short and J 6 bases short, with 9 bases between. CDR1 and CDR2 from the germline V gene are LNHDA and SQIVND (reference sequence). This CDR3 is built from 13 residues.